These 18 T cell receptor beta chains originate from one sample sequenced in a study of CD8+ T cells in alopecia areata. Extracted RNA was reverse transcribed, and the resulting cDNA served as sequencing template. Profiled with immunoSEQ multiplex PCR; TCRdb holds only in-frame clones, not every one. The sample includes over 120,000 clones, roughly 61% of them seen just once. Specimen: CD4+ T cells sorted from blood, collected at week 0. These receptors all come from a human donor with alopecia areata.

CDR3 region: CASSQVGQGLEQYF. The DNA for the CDR3 is TGTGCCAGCAGCCAAGTTGGACAGGGCTTGGAGCAGTACTTC. This chain uses TRBV4-2 with TRBJ2-7; 8 nucleotides line up with TRBD1. The CDR3 loop spans 14 amino acids. The V gene end was trimmed by 1 base and the J gene end by 7 bases; junction bases not matched to a gene: 6. The germline V gene has CDR1 LGHNA and CDR2 YNFKEQ.

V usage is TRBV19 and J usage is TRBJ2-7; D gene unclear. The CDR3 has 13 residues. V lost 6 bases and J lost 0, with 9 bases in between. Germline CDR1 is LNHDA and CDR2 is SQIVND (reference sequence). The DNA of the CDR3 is TGTGCCAGTAGCCCTGACACCTCCTACGAGCAGTACTTC. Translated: CASSPDTSYEQYF.

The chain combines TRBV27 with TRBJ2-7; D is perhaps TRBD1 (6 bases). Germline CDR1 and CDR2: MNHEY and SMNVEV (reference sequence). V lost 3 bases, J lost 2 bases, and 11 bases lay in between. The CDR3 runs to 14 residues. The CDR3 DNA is TGTGCCAGCAGTTTCGGCAGGGGACCCTACGAGCAGTACTTC. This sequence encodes CASSFGRGPYEQYF.

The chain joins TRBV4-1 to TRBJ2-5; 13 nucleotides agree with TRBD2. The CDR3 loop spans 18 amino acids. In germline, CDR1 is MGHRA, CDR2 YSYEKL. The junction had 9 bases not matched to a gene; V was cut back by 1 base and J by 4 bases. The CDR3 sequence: CASSQGPGRTSGGETQYF. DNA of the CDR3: TGCGCCAGCAGCCAAGGTCCGGGGAGGACTAGCGGGGGAGAGACCCAGTACTTC.

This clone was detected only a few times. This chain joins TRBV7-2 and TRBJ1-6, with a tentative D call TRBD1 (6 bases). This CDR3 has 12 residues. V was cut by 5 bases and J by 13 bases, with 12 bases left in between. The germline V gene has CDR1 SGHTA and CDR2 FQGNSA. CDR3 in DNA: TGTGCCAGCAGCATATCCACAGGGCCCCTCCACTTT. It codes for CASSISTGPLHF. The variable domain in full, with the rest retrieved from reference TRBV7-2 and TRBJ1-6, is GAGVSQSPSNKVTEKGKDVELRCDPISGHTALYWYRQSLGQGLEFLIYFQGNSAPDKSGLPSDRFSAERTGGSVSTLTIQRTQQEDSAVYLCASSISTGPLHFGNGTRLTVT.

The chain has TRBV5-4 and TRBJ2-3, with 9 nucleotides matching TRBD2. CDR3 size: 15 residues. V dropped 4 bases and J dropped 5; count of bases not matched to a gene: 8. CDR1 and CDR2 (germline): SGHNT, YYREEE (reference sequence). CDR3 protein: CASSTKTSGLDTQYF. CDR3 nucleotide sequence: TGTGCCAGCAGCACGAAGACTAGCGGATTAGATACGCAGTATTTT.

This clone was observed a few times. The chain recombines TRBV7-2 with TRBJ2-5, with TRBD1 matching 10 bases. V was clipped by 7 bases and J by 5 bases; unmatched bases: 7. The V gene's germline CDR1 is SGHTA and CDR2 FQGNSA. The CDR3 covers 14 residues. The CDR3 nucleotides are TGTGCCAGCAACCCGGGACAGGGGAGGGAGACCCAGTACTTC. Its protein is CASNPGQGRETQYF. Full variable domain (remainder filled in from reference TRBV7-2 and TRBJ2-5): GAGVSQSPSNKVTEKGKDVELRCDPISGHTALYWYRQSLGQGLEFLIYFQGNSAPDKSGLPSDRFSAERTGGSVSTLTIQRTQQEDSAVYLCASNPGQGRETQYFGPGTRLLVL.

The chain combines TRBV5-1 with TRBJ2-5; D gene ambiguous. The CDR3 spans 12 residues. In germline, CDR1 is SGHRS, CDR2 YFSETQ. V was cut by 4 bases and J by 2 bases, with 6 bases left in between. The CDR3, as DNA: TGCGCCAGCAGCGAGGAACAAGAGACCCAGTACTTC. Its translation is CASSEEQETQYF.

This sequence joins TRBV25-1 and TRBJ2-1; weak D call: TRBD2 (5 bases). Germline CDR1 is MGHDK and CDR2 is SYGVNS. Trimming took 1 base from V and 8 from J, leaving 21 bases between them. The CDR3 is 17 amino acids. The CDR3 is CASSEWDGGSRPDEQFF. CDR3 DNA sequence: TGTGCCAGCAGTGAATGGGATGGCGGGTCCCGACCGGATGAGCAGTTCTTC.

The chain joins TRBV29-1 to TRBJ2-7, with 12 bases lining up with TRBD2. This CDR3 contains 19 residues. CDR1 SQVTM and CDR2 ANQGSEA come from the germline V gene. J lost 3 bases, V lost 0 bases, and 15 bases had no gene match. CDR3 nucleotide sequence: TGCAGCGTTGAAGATTGGGCTAGCGGGGGGGCAACGGGATACTACGAGCAGTACTTC. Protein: CSVEDWASGGATGYYEQYF.

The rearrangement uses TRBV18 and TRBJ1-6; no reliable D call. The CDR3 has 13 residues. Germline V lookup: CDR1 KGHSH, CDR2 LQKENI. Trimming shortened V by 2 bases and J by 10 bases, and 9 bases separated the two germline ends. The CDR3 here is CASSPERASPLHF. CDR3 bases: TGTGCCAGCTCACCAGAGAGGGCCTCACCCCTCCACTTT.

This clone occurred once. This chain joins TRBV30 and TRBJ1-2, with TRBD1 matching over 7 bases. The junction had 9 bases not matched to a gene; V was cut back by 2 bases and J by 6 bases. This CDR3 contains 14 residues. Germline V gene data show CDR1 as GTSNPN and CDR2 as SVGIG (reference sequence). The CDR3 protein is CAWSFTGEDDGYTF. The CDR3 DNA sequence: TGTGCCTGGAGTTTTACAGGGGAAGACGATGGCTACACCTTC.

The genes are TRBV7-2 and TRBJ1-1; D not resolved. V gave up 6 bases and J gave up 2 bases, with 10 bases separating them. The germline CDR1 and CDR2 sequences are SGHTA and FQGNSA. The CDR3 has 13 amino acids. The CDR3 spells CASSPNINTEAFF. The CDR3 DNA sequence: TGTGCCAGCAGTCCCAATATCAACACTGAAGCTTTCTTT.

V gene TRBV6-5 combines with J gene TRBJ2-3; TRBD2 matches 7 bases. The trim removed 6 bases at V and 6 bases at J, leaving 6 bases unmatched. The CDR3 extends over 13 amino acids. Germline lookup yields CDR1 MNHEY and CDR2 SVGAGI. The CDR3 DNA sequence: TGTGCCAGCAGGAGCGGGGTTGACGATACGCAGTATTTT. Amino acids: CASRSGVDDTQYF.

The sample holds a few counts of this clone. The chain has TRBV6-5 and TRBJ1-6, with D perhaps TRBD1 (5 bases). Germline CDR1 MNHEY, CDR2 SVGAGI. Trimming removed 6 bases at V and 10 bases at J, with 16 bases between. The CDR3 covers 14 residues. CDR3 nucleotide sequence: TGTGCCAGCAGCAGGGACCCCAGAGCCTCACCCCTCCACTTT. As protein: CASSRDPRASPLHF.

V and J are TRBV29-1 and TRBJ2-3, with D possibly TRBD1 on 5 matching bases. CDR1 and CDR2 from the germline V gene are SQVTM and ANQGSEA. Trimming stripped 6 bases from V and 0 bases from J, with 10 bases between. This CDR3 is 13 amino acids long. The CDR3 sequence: CSVRQLSTDTQYF. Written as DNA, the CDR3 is TGCAGCGTCCGACAGTTGAGCACAGATACGCAGTATTTT.

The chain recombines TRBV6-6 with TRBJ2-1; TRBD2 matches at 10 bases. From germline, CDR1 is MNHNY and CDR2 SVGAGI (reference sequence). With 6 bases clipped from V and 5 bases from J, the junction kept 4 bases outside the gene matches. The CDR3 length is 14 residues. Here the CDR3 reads CASSRTSGNNEQFF. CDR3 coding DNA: TGTGCCAGCAGCAGGACTAGCGGTAACAATGAGCAGTTCTTC.

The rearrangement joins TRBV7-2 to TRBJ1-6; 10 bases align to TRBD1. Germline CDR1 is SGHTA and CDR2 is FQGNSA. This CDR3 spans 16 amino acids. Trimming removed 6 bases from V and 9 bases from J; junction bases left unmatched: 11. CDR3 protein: CASRPDSGTGVSPLHF. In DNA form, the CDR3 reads TGTGCCAGCAGACCGGATTCCGGGACAGGGGTTTCACCCCTCCACTTT.